The 2 T cell receptor beta chains given below trace back to one sample, sequenced in a study of T-cell reconstitution after alpha-beta-depleted transplantation in children. Researchers prepared the TCRbeta library using unique molecular identifiers, the study reports. TCRdb re-derived calls from the PCR reads in MiXCR, one entry per CDR3 protein. The sample yields approximately 590,000 distinct CDR3 sequences, over 9.5% seen once. The input for sequencing was PBMCs from the stem cell graft donor, taken from the stem cell graft. These receptor sequences come from a human donor who donated a stem cell graft to a child with acute myeloid leukemia.

This clonotype was seen only a few times. This chain links TRBV20-1 with TRBJ2-3; D could derive from TRBD1 or TRBD2 (6 bases each). CDR3 length: 13 residues. CDR1 is DFQATT and CDR2 is SNEGSKA in the germline V gene (reference sequence). V was cut by 5 bases and J by 4 bases, with 13 bases left in between. The CDR3 DNA sequence: TGCAGTGCTGTCGTTGGGGGGCCAGATACGCAGTATTTT. It specifies CSAVVGGPDTQYF.

The table lists this clonotype with many counts. The chain combines TRBV7-3 with TRBJ2-7, with TRBD2 matching over 8 bases. This CDR3 has 15 residues. Germline CDR1 and CDR2: SGHTA and FQGTGA. Unmatched junction bases numbered 8, after V lost 0 bases and J lost 7 bases. The CDR3 here is CASSLTRTSLQEQYF. In DNA form, the CDR3 reads TGTGCCAGCAGCTTAACGAGGACTAGCCTTCAAGAGCAGTACTTC. Together with reference TRBV7-3 and TRBJ2-7, the CDR3 gives the full variable domain: GAGVSQTPSNKVTEKGKYVELRCDPISGHTALYWYRQSLGQGPEFLIYFQGTGAADDSGLPNDRFFAVRPEGSVSTLKIQRTERGDSAVYLCASSLTRTSLQEQYFGPGTRLTVT.